These 21 T cell receptor beta chains were sequenced from one sample in a study of T cells in Graves' hyperthyroidism and ophthalmopathy. The source material, RNA transcripts, was used to amplify TCR beta CDR3 regions. HTBI primers were employed in a first-round RT-PCR of the TCR CDR3. In TCRdb, the multiplex PCR reads were re-called with MiXCR into one record per CDR3 protein. The data contain approximately 640,000 distinct CDR3 sequences, 17% of them seen just once; the ten biggest clones take up 15%. Input material: blood. Every receptor here comes from a man between 45 and 60 years old with Graves' hyperthyroidism.

This clonotype was found many times. The genes are TRBV28 and TRBJ2-7; D unresolved. V was trimmed by 4 bases and J by 2 bases, leaving 6 bases between them. CDR3 length: 12 residues. In germline, CDR1 is MDHEN, CDR2 SYDVKM. For the CDR3, the DNA is TGTGCCAGCAGTTGGACGGCCTACGAGCAGTACTTC. Translated, it gives CASSWTAYEQYF.

The chain recombines TRBV11-3 with TRBJ2-2; D is undetermined. CDR3 length equals 15 residues. V lost 0 bases and J lost 4, with 9 bases in between. Germline-derived CDR1 and CDR2 are SGHNT and YENEEA. The CDR3 spells CASSLEVPPTGELFF. The CDR3 nucleotides read TGTGCCAGCAGCTTAGAGGTACCCCCCACCGGGGAGCTGTTTTTT. Complete variable domain (other parts from reference TRBV11-3 and TRBJ2-2): EAGVVQSPRYKIIEKKQPVAFWCNPISGHNTLYWYLQNLGQGPELLIRYENEEAVDDSQLPKDRFSAERLKGVDSTLKIQPAELGDSAVYLCASSLEVPPTGELFFGEGSRLTVL.

This clonotype was detected a few times. This chain connects TRBV7-3 to TRBJ2-3; D might be TRBD2 (5 bases). The V gene's germline CDR1 is SGHTA and CDR2 FQGTGA. V lost 2 bases, J lost 6 bases, and 9 bases lay in between. The CDR3 has 13 amino acids. In DNA, the CDR3 is TGTGCCAGCAGCTTATTTAGCGCGGATACGCAGTATTTT. It translates to CASSLFSADTQYF.

Remarks on this clonotype: One end of the junction does not line up with germline, which may come from a read error. The V call is TRBV5-1, the J call TRBJ2-7, with D tentatively TRBD1 (5 bases). The V gene's germline CDR1 is SGHRS and CDR2 YFSETQ. The CDR3 is 14 amino acids. The CDR3 loop is CASSLGPGMYEQYF. DNA for the CDR3: TGTGCCAGCAGCTTGGGGCCAGGGATGTACGAGCAGTACTTC.

This clonotype was counted ten times or more. CDR3 DNA: TGTGCCAGCAGTTTATTCGGACAGGGGGCTGGGGGCTACACCTTC. It translates to CASSLFGQGAGGYTF. The chain recombines TRBV28 with TRBJ1-2, with 11 nucleotides matching TRBD1. Germline V gene sequence: CDR1 MDHEN, CDR2 SYDVKM. The ends lost 1 base at V and 8 bases at J; junction bases unmatched: 6. The CDR3 has 15 residues.

The rearrangement uses TRBV19 and TRBJ1-6; D is possibly TRBD1 (5 bases). Between the trimmed V and J ends, which lost 10 bases and 10 bases, there was a span of 17 bases. Germline V gene lookup returns CDR1 LNHDA and CDR2 SQIVND (reference sequence). CDR3 length equals 13 residues. The DNA of the CDR3 is TGTGCCACCGGGGGAGTGGGAAAGTCACCCCTCCACTTT. Protein product: CATGGVGKSPLHF.

At least ten counts were recorded for this clonotype. J is TRBJ1-1 and V is TRBV10-3; D is uncertain. The germline V and J ends were trimmed by 2 bases and 4 bases, with 5 bases remaining between them. The CDR3 length is 12 residues. The germline gives CDR1 ENHRY, CDR2 SYGVKD. CDR3 sequence reads: CAISEVATEAFF. The DNA for the CDR3 is TGTGCCATCAGTGAGGTGGCCACTGAAGCTTTCTTT.

The J gene is TRBJ2-1, the V gene TRBV29-1; 9 nucleotides agree with TRBD2. Per germline, CDR1 SQVTM and CDR2 ANQGSEA. The CDR3 contains 15 residues. V was pared by 2 bases and J by 8 bases, with 10 bases of the junction left unmatched. CDR3 nucleotide sequence: TGCAGCGTTGAACGGGGTAGCGGGAGAGTCTATGAGCAGTTCTTC. Translated: CSVERGSGRVYEQFF.

About this clonotype: One end of the junction fails to match germline, which may point to a read error. The chain joins TRBV6-1 to TRBJ2-7; D is uncertain. Germline CDR1 reads MNHNS; CDR2 reads SASEGT. The CDR3 has 17 amino acids. The DNA for the CDR3 is TGTGCCGGCAGTGAACGACGGTTGCAGCCGAGAGGCTACGAGCAGTACTTC. The encoded protein is CAGSERRLQPRGYEQYF.

This clonotype showed up just a few times. This chain links TRBV4-3 with TRBJ2-7; 12 bases agree with TRBD2. This CDR3 region has 18 residues. In germline, CDR1 is LGHNA, CDR2 YSLEER. With 0 bases clipped from V and 6 bases from J, the junction kept 12 bases outside the gene matches. CDR3 sequence reads: CASSQDVSLAGGPSEQYF. CDR3 nucleotide sequence: TGCGCCAGCAGCCAAGATGTCTCGCTAGCGGGAGGGCCGAGCGAGCAGTACTTC.

This clonotype was counted between two and nine times. The chain is built from TRBV12-3 or TRBV12-4 and TRBJ2-7; 9 nucleotides align to TRBD2. The V and J ends lost 2 bases and 5 bases, in that order; junction bases with no gene match: 4. The CDR3 consists of 14 residues. CDR3 protein: CASSLLAGGDEQYF. The CDR3 DNA reads TGTGCCAGCAGTTTACTGGCGGGAGGGGACGAGCAGTACTTC.

The sample holds many counts of this clonotype. CDR3 coding DNA: TGTGCCAGCAGTTCTCGGACTAGTTGGAGCACAGATACGCAGTATTTT. The encoded protein is CASSSRTSWSTDTQYF. This rearrangement joins TRBV28 to TRBJ2-3, with TRBD2 identical over 7 bases. Unmatched junction bases numbered 7, after V lost 4 bases and J lost 0 bases. CDR3 size: 16 residues. The germline gives CDR1 MDHEN, CDR2 SYDVKM.

This chain links TRBV25-1 with TRBJ1-6, with D possibly being TRBD1 (5 bases). The germline V gene has CDR1 MGHDK and CDR2 SYGVNS. V dropped 6 bases and J dropped 7 bases, with 13 bases sitting between them. The CDR3 loop spans 14 amino acids. The CDR3 DNA is TGTGCCAGCAGAAGGGACGGCGGGAATTCACCCCTCCACTTT. Translation: CASRRDGGNSPLHF.

There are a few counts of this clonotype. V and J are TRBV19 and TRBJ2-2; D remains ambiguous. Germline V gene lookup returns CDR1 LNHDA and CDR2 SQIVND (reference sequence). The CDR3 loop spans 17 amino acids. Trimming cost V 4 bases and J 0 bases, with 15 bases left between them. CDR3 in amino acids: CASSRGHPPANTGELFF. CDR3 sequence (DNA): TGTGCCAGTAGTAGAGGTCACCCACCCGCGAACACCGGGGAGCTGTTTTTT.

Turning to this clonotype: At one boundary the junction diverges from the germline segment, which might be a read error. The genes are TRBV12-3 or TRBV12-4 and TRBJ1-1; unclear D gene. This CDR3 contains 13 residues. The CDR3 is CASSSGGSAEASF. For the CDR3, the DNA is TGTGCCAGCAGCTCTGGAGGATCCGCTGAAGCTTCCTTT.

This clonotype has a handful of counts. The chain has TRBV3-1 and TRBJ1-2; TRBD1 is a possible D gene (5 bases). Trimming removed 4 bases from V and 4 bases from J, with 19 bases in between. Germline values: CDR1 LGHDT, CDR2 YNNKEL (reference sequence). The CDR3 is 16 amino acids. CDR3 residues: CASSPRSGRGAYGYTF. CDR3 sequence (DNA): TGTGCCAGCAGCCCAAGGTCAGGGAGGGGAGCCTATGGCTACACCTTC.

This clonotype occurred many times. The V and J genes are TRBV15 and TRBJ2-1, with D perhaps TRBD1 (5 bases). V was shortened by 5 bases and J by 7 bases, with 9 bases between the two germline ends. CDR3 length: 12 residues. Germline CDR1 is LNHNV and CDR2 is YYDKDF (reference sequence). CDR3 in amino acids: CATSSQGNEQFF. DNA for the CDR3: TGTGCCACCAGCTCGCAGGGTAATGAGCAGTTCTTC.

The rearrangement links TRBV27 to TRBJ2-7; no clear D. The germline V and J ends were trimmed by 4 bases and 3 bases, with 19 bases remaining between them. The CDR3 totals 16 residues. Germline V gives CDR1 MNHEY, CDR2 SMNVEV (reference sequence). CDR3 in DNA: TGTGCCAGCAGTTCAACTTTGGGCTTCCCAGACTACGAGCAGTACTTC. Protein sequence: CASSSTLGFPDYEQYF.

With respect to this clonotype: This sequence may be a read error, since a much larger clone differs from it by one base. This chain links TRBV7-9 with TRBJ2-1; TRBD1 might be the D (5 bases). Germline values: CDR1 SEHNR, CDR2 FQNEAQ (reference sequence). This CDR3 is built from 17 residues. CDR3 sequence: CASSPLLGGRAYNQQFF. The CDR3, as DNA: TGTGCCAGCAGCCCCCTGTTAGGCGGCAGGGCCTACAATCAGCAGTTCTTC.

This clonotype was observed at least ten times. This chain uses TRBV7-9 with TRBJ2-3; tentative D call: TRBD2 (5 bases). V lost 10 bases to trimming and J lost 0 bases, with 17 bases between them. The CDR3 is 15 residues long. Germline CDR1 is SEHNR and CDR2 is FQNEAQ (reference sequence). The CDR3 here is CANDRNGGSTDTQYF. The DNA for the CDR3 is TGTGCCAACGACCGAAACGGCGGGAGCACAGATACGCAGTATTTT.

This clonotype was detected ten times or more. The V call is TRBV7-2, the J call TRBJ1-5; D gene uncertain. The CDR3 contains 15 residues. V was shortened by 1 base and J by 0 bases, with 7 bases between the two germline ends. From germline, CDR1 is SGHTA and CDR2 FQGNSA. The CDR3: CASSLEFRSNQPQHF. CDR3 nucleotides: TGTGCCAGCAGCTTAGAATTCCGTAGCAATCAGCCCCAGCATTTT.